This T cell receptor beta chain was documented in a study of blood T cell repertoires in COVID-19. About the research overall: The United States, Italy and Spain provided the acute and convalescent COVID-19 samples.

Germline V gene data show CDR1 as SEHNR and CDR2 as FQNEAQ (reference sequence). This CDR3 has 13 amino acids. As processed by the authors: Researchers report that nucleated cell counts were estimated from reference gene primer amplification. Profiling relied on immunoSEQ multiplex PCR, and the TCRdb table lists in-frame clones only, not all of them. V and J calls and clone size are as listed in that table; D and trimming were resolved from the DNA. Among about 90,000 clones listed, about 90% were seen once. This receptor was identified in a human donor with active COVID-19. The donor label of this sample is uncertain. Material for sequencing was peripheral blood. The rearrangement uses TRBV7-9 and TRBJ1-4, with D possibly matching TRBD2 (5 bases). With the DNA end fitting TRBJ2-2 better, the J assignment may be wrong. The CDR3 DNA sequence: TGTGCCAGCAGCCCGGGGTGGCCCCCGGAGCTGTTTTTT. It yields the protein CASSPGWPPELFF.